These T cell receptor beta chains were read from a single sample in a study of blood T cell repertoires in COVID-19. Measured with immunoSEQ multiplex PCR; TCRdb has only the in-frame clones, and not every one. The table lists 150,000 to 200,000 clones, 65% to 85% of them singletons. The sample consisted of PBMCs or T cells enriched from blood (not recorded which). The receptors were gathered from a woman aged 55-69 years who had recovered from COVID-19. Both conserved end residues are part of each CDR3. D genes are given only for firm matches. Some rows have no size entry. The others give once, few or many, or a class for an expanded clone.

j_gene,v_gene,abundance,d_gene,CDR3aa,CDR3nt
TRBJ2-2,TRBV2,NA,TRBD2,CATWLGGTANTGELFF,TGTGCCACCTGGCTGGGAGGGACTGCGAACACCGGGGAGCTGTTTTTT
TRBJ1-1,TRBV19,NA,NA,CASTLGANTEAFF,TGTGCCAGTACTCTGGGAGCGAACACTGAAGCTTTCTTT
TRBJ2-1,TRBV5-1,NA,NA,CASSLSSSLYEQFF,TGCGCCAGCAGCTTGAGTAGCAGCCTTTATGAGCAGTTCTTC
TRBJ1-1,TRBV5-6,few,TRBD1,CASRADRESEAFF,TGTGCCAGCAGAGCTGACAGGGAGAGTGAAGCTTTCTTT
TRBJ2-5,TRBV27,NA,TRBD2,CASSLSAGGAYQETQYF,TGTGCCAGCAGTTTATCGGCGGGGGGAGCGTACCAAGAGACCCAGTACTTC
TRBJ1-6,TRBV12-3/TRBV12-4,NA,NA,CASRPGLGSPLHF,TGTGCCAGCAGACCGGGACTCGGTTCACCCCTCCACTTT
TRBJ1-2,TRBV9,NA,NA,CASYGTGSNYGYTF,TGTGCCAGCTATGGGACTGGGTCTAACTATGGCTACACCTTC
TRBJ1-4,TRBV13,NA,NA,CASSKGGREGEKLFF,TGTGCCAGCAGCAAAGGCGGCAGGGAAGGCGAAAAACTGTTTTTT
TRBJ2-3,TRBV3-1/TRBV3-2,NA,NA,CASSQGSSDTQYF,TGTGCCAGCAGCCAAGGTTCTTCAGATACGCAGTATTTT
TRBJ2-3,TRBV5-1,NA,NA,CASSIQGAGEDTQYF,TGCGCCAGCAGCATCCAGGGGGCGGGGGAAGATACGCAGTATTTT
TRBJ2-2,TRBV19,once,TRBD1,CASRTGQGRTGELFF,TGTGCCAGTAGAACTGGACAGGGGCGGACCGGGGAGCTGTTTTTT
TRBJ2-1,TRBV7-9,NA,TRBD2,CASSPSSGTGNEQFF,TGTGCCAGCAGCCCTTCTAGCGGGACTGGCAATGAGCAGTTCTTC
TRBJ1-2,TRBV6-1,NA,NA,CASRPQGRDLGYTF,TGTGCCAGCAGGCCTCAGGGGAGGGATCTTGGCTACACCTTC
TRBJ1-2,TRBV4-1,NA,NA,CASSQAFSPDYGYTF,TGCGCCAGCAGCCAAGCCTTCAGTCCAGACTATGGCTACACCTTC
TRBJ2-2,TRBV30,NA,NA,CAWSALGAANTGELFF,TGTGCCTGGAGTGCCCTGGGGGCGGCTAACACCGGGGAGCTGTTTTTT
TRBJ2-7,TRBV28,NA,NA,CASSFTGPLHEQYF,TGTGCCAGCAGTTTTACAGGGCCGCTTCACGAGCAGTACTTC
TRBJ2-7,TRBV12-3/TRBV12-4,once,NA,CASSLAKGYEQYF,TGTGCCAGCAGTTTAGCCAAGGGGTACGAGCAGTACTTC
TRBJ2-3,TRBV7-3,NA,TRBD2,CASGSGGAADTQYF,TGTGCCAGCGGGAGCGGGGGGGCCGCAGATACGCAGTATTTT
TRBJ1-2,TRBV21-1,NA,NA,CASSKEGRYQGSDYGYTF,TGTGCCAGCAGCAAAGAGGGTCGCTACCAGGGATCGGACTATGGCTACACCTTC
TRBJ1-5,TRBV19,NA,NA,CASSLPFLSNQPQHF,TGTGCCAGTAGTCTCCCGTTCCTTAGCAATCAGCCCCAGCATTTT
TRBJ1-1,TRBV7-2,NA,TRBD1,CASSLGTGGNTEAFF,TGTGCCAGCAGCTTAGGGACAGGGGGGAACACTGAAGCTTTCTTT
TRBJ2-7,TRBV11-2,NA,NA,CASSFRGGRVEQYF,TGTGCCAGCAGCTTTAGGGGGGGGCGCGTCGAGCAGTACTTC
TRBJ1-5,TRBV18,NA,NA,CASSGGIDQPQHF,TGTGCCAGCTCAGGGGGGATTGATCAGCCCCAGCATTTT
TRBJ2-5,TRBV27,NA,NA,CASSLSRSETQYF,TGTGCCAGCAGTTTGTCCAGATCAGAGACCCAGTACTTC
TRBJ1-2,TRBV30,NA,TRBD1,CAWSRDRGGYGYTF,TGTGCCTGGAGCCGGGACAGGGGAGGGTATGGCTACACCTTC
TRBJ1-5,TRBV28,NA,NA,CASGRSAAYSNQPQHF,TGTGCCAGCGGCCGATCGGCGGCCTATAGCAATCAGCCCCAGCATTTT
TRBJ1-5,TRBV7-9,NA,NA,CASSFSNQPQHF,TGTGCCAGCAGCTTCTCGAATCAGCCCCAGCATTTT
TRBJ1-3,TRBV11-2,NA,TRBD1,CASSQGQVAYTIYF,TGTGCCAGCAGCCAGGGACAGGTCGCCTACACCATATATTTT
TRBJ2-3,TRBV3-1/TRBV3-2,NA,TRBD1,CASSQDRQGTQYF,TGTGCCAGCAGCCAAGATCGACAGGGGACGCAGTATTTT
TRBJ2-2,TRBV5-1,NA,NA,CASSLGGSATGELFF,TGCGCCAGCAGCTTGGGTGGGAGCGCCACCGGGGAGCTGTTTTTT
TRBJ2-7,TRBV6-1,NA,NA,CASSEMQATYEQYF,TGTGCCAGCAGTGAAATGCAGGCCACCTACGAGCAGTACTTC
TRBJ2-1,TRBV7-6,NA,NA,CASSSPGLYNEQFF,TGTGCCAGCAGTTCCCCAGGACTCTACAATGAGCAGTTCTTC
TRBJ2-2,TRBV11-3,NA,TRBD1,CASSSRQGLGELFF,TGTGCCAGCAGCTCGCGACAGGGTCTCGGGGAGCTGTTTTTT
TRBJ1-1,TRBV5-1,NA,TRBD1,CASSRWTGTNTEAFF,TGCGCCAGCAGCCGGTGGACAGGGACGAACACTGAAGCTTTCTTT
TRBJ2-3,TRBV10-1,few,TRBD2,CATSGLAYDTQYF,TGCGCCACTTCGGGACTAGCGTATGATACGCAGTATTTT
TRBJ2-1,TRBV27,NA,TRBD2,CASSPGVAGGYEQFF,TGTGCCAGCAGTCCCGGAGTAGCGGGGGGTTATGAGCAGTTCTTC
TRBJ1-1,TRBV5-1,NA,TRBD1,CASSLGTGNTEAFF,TGCGCCAGCAGCTTGGGGACAGGGAACACTGAAGCTTTCTTT
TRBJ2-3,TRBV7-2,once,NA,CASSLDREGTQYF,TGTGCCAGCAGCTTAGACAGGGAGGGTACGCAGTATTTT
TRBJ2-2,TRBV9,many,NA,CASSRGADANTGELFF,TGTGCCAGCTCCCGGGGGGCGGATGCGAACACCGGGGAGCTGTTTTTT
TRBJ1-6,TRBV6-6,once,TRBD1,CASSLSLGQGSFDSPLHF,TGTGCCAGCAGTCTATCCCTGGGACAGGGGTCGTTTGACTCACCCCTCCACTTT
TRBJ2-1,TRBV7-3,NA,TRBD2,CASSWGREGHEQFF,TGTGCCAGCAGCTGGGGGCGGGAGGGCCATGAGCAGTTCTTC
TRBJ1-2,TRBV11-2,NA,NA,CASSAPGWDNYGYTF,TGTGCCAGCAGCGCCCCGGGATGGGATAACTATGGCTACACCTTC